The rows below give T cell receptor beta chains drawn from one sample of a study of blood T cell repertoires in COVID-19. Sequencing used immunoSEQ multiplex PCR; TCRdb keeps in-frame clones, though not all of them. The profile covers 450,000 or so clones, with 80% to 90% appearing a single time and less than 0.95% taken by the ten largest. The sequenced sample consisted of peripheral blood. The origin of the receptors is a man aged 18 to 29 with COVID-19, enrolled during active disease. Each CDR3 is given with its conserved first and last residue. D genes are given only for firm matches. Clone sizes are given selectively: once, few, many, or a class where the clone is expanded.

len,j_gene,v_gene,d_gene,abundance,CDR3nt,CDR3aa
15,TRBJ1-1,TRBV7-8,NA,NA,TGTGCCAGCAGCCCAGGGCGGGGGGCAGGCACTGAAGCTTTCTTT,CASSPGRGAGTEAFF
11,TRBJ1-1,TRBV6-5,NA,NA,TGTGCCAGCAGCCACCAAAAACGGGCTTTCTTT,CASSHQKRAFF
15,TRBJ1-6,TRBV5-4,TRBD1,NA,TGTGCCAGCAGCCCGGGACAGCCTTATAATTCACCCCTCCACTTT,CASSPGQPYNSPLHF
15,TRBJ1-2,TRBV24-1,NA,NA,TGTGCCACCAGTGAGCCAGGGGTGTCGGACTATGGCTACACCTTC,CATSEPGVSDYGYTF
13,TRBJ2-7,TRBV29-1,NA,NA,TGCAGCGTCTCGGGGGACGGGGACTACGAGCAGTACTTC,CSVSGDGDYEQYF
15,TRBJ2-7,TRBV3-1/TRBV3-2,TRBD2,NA,TGTGCCAGCAGCCAGGGCAACGGGGGGTTCTACGAGCAGTACTTC,CASSQGNGGFYEQYF
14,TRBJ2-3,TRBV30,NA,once,TGTGCCTGGAGACAGGGTATTGGCACAGATACGCAGTATTTT,CAWRQGIGTDTQYF
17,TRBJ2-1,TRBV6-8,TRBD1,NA,TGTGCCAGCAGTTACGGTTTGTCAGGGGGCCTCTACAATGAGCAGTTCTTC,CASSYGLSGGLYNEQFF
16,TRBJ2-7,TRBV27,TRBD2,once,TGTGCCAGCAGTTTACTGACTAGCGGGGGCTCCTACGAGCAGTACTTC,CASSLLTSGGSYEQYF
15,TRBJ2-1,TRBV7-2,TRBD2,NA,TGTGCCAGCAGCAAACTAGCGGGAGTAGCCAATGAGCAGTTCTTC,CASSKLAGVANEQFF
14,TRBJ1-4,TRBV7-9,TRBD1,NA,TGTGCCAGCAGCTCCGACAGGGGCGCTGAAAAACTGTTTTTT,CASSSDRGAEKLFF
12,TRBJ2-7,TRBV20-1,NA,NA,TGCAGTGCAAGTATGGGAGCCTACGAGCAGTACTTC,CSASMGAYEQYF
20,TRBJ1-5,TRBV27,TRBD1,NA,TGTGCCAGCACTTTGTCCCCGGACAGGAAAGGCGTTTTTAGCAATCAGCCCCAGCATTTT,CASTLSPDRKGVFSNQPQHF
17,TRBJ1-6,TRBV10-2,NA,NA,TGCGCCAGCAGTGAATTGAGCCCGGGAACCTATAATTCACCCCTCCACTTT,CASSELSPGTYNSPLHF
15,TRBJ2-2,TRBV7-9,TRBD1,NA,TGTGCCAGCAGCCCCGGGACAGTATGGACCGGGGAGCTGTTTTTT,CASSPGTVWTGELFF
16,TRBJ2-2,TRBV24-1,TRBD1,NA,TGTGCCACCAGTGAACGTGGGACAGGGAACACCGGGGAGCTGTTTTTT,CATSERGTGNTGELFF
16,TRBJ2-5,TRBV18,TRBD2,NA,TGTGCCAGCTCACCACGGACTAGCGGGGGGCAAGAGACCCAGTACTTC,CASSPRTSGGQETQYF
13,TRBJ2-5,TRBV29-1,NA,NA,TGCAGCGTTGAGGCAGGGCTCCAAGAGACCCAGTACTTC,CSVEAGLQETQYF
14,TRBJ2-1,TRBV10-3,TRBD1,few,TGTGCCACCAGCGGACAGGATGTTTACAATGAGCAGTTCTTC,CATSGQDVYNEQFF
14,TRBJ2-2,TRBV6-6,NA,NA,TGTGCCAGCAGGGACCCGGGGAGCACCGGGGAGCTGTTTTTT,CASRDPGSTGELFF
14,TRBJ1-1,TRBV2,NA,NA,TGTGCCAGCAGGGATTTTTCAGGGATCACTGAAGCTTTCTTT,CASRDFSGITEAFF
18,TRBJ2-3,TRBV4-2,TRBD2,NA,TGTGCCAGCAGCCAAGAAGGGGCTAGCGGGAGAAGCACAGATACGCAGTATTTT,CASSQEGASGRSTDTQYF
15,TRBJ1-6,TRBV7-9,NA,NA,TGTGCCAGCAGCAACCGAACGGGACTGTTTTCACCCCTCCACTTT,CASSNRTGLFSPLHF
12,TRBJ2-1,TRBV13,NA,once,TGTGCCAGCAGCCCCCTCGAGAATGAGCAGTTCTTC,CASSPLENEQFF
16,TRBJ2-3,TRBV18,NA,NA,TGTGCCAGCTCACCACCGGGGCGTCCCAGCACAGATACGCAGTATTTT,CASSPPGRPSTDTQYF
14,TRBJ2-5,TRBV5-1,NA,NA,TGCGCCAGCAGTCTGGCCAGCGGGCAAGAGACCCAGTACTTC,CASSLASGQETQYF
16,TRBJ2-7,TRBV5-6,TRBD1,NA,TGTGCCAGCAGCCTCACCCTCGGACAGGGGGCTTACGAGCAGTACTTC,CASSLTLGQGAYEQYF
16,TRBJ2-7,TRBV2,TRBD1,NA,TGTGCCAGCAGTGGGTCATCTTGGGACAGGGTTTGGGAGCAGTACTTC,CASSGSSWDRVWEQYF
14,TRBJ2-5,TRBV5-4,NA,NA,TGTGCCAGCAGCCCTGGGACACGGGGAGAGACCCAGTACTTC,CASSPGTRGETQYF
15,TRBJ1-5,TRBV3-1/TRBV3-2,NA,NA,TGTGCCAGCAGCCAAGGATCAGGCCCTAATCAGCCCCAGCATTTT,CASSQGSGPNQPQHF
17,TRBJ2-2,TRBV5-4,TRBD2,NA,TGTGCCAGCAGCTTCGGGGCTAGCGGGGTTTACACCGGGGAGCTGTTTTTT,CASSFGASGVYTGELFF
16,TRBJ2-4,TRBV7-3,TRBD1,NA,TGTGCCAGCAGCTCCGGACAGGGCGGGACCAAAAACATTCAGTACTTC,CASSSGQGGTKNIQYF
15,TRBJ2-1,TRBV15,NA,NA,TGTGCCACCAGCAGAGATCTGGAGGGTGGGCATGAGCAGTTCTTC,CATSRDLEGGHEQFF
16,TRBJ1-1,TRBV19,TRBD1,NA,TGTGCCGCCTCAGTCCCATACAGGGGGGTGAACACTGAAGCTTTCTTT,CAASVPYRGVNTEAFF
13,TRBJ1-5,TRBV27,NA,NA,TGTGCCAGCAGTTCCGCTTCGACAGGGCCCCAGCATTTT,CASSSASTGPQHF
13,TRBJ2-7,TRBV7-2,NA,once,TGTGCCAGCAGCTTAAAGGGGGCCTACGAGCAGTACTTC,CASSLKGAYEQYF
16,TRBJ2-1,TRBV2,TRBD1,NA,TGTGCCAGTGAAAAAGGGGGACAGGGGGCTCACAATGAGCAGTTCTTC,CASEKGGQGAHNEQFF
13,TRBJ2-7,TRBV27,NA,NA,TGTGCCAGCAGCCATCAGGATGACTACGAGCAGTACTTC,CASSHQDDYEQYF
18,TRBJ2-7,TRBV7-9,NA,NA,TGTGCCAGCAGCTTAAGAGGGGGGGGCGCGGGAGCCCCCTACGAGCAGTACTTC,CASSLRGGGAGAPYEQYF
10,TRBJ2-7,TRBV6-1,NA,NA,TGTGCCAGCAGTGAAGCGAGGCAGTACTTC,CASSEARQYF
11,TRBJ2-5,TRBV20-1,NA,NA,TGCAGTGTGACTCGTTCCGGGGCCCAGTACTTC,CSVTRSGAQYF
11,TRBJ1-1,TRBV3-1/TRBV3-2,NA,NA,TGTGCCAGCAGCAGGGGGACTGAAGCTTTCTTT,CASSRGTEAFF
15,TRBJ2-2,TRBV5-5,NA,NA,TGTGCCAGCAGCTTAGAGGTTCGGCCAATCGGGGAGCTGTTTTTT,CASSLEVRPIGELFF
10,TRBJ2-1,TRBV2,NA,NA,TGTGCCAGCAGTGAAAACGGGCAGTTCTTC,CASSENGQFF
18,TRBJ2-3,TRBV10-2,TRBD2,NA,TGCGCCAGCAGTGTTGAGACTAGCGGGGGGGTGGGCACAGATACGCAGTATTTT,CASSVETSGGVGTDTQYF
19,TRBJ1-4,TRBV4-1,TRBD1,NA,TGCGCCAGCAGCCAAGGTGGGGACAGGGGCCCTGCAACTAATGAAAAACTGTTTTTT,CASSQGGDRGPATNEKLFF
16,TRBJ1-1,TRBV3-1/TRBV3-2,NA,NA,TGTGCCAGCAGTCCTTGGGGGCGCCTCATGAACACTGAAGCTTTCTTT,CASSPWGRLMNTEAFF
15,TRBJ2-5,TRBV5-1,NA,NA,TGCGCCAGCAGCTTGGCCCCCGGACTCGCGGCTGGCCAGTACTTC,CASSLAPGLAAGQYF
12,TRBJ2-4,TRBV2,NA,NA,TGTGCCAGCAGTGTGAACCGGGACATTCAGTACTTC,CASSVNRDIQYF
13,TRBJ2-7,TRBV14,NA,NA,TGTGCCAGCAGCAAAAGGGGATTCTACGAGCAGTACTTC,CASSKRGFYEQYF
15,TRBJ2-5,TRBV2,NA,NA,TGTGCCAGCACTGACCGTAGGGGGCTGCGGGGGACCCAGTACTTC,CASTDRRGLRGTQYF
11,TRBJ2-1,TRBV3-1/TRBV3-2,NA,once,TGTGCCAGCAGCCGGAGCAATGAGCAGTTCTTC,CASSRSNEQFF
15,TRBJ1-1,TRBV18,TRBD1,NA,TGTGCCAGCTCACGGGGACAGGGGACGAACACTGAAGCTTTCTTT,CASSRGQGTNTEAFF
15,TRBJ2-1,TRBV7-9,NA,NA,TGTGCCAGCAGCACGACCGGGACTCGAAACAATGAGCAGTTCTTC,CASSTTGTRNNEQFF
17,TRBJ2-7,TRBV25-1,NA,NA,TGTGCCAGCAGTGGGGGGGAAAAGGCCTTAGGGGTTTACGAGCAGTACTTC,CASSGGEKALGVYEQYF